The clone carrying this T cell receptor (beta chain) was recorded a few times. Its antigen is currently unknown. The source of the sample is a study of T-cell reconstitution after alpha-beta-depleted transplantation in children. Germline V gives CDR1 SGHRS, CDR2 YFSETQ. This CDR3 spans 15 amino acids. Trimming left V 0 bases short and J 2 bases short, with 11 bases between. Molecular barcoding with unique molecular identifiers was used for the TCRbeta library. TCRdb re-called the PCR reads with MiXCR, one entry per CDR3 protein. This table holds 480,000 or so distinct CDR3 sequences, 10% found once. Study results and limitations: Reports say that about two months after transplant, the alpha-beta T cells came out of several hundred graft clones that had expanded. Surviving recipient T cells and thymic progenitors underlay high day-60 TCRbeta diversity in some patients. Among T cells one year after transplant, newly produced cells accounted for most counts and diversity.

The chain links TRBV5-1 to TRBJ1-2; possibly TRBD1 for D (5 bases). The clonotype comes from a child aged 2-15 years with inherited bone marrow failure, due to receive a stem cell transplant. The material was PBMCs, obtained before TCRalphabeta/CD19-depleted stem cell transplant. CDR3 nucleotide sequence: TGCGCCAGCAGCTTGGGTCTGGGACTAAACTATGGCTACACCTTC. Protein sequence: CASSLGLGLNYGYTF.